A single sample gave rise to the 32 T cell receptor beta chains below, sequenced in a study of shared clonotypes between healthy human individuals. Sequenced by immunoSEQ multiplex PCR; TCRdb stores in-frame clones only, minus some. This table has over a million clones, under 80% appearing once. Sequencing was done on a sample of memory CD4+ T cells sorted from blood. Subset defined: CD45RA-negative fraction. The receptors shown here come from a man aged 18 to 29 in good health.

The rearrangement links TRBV2 to TRBJ1-2; the match to TRBD1 covers 8 bases. The trim removed 7 bases at V and 7 bases at J, leaving 8 bases unmatched. Germline V CDR1 and CDR2: SNHLY, FYNNEI. The CDR3 runs to 13 residues. This chain's CDR3 is CASKAGGAGGYTF. CDR3 DNA sequence: TGTGCCAGCAAGGCAGGGGGCGCCGGTGGCTACACCTTC.

The rearrangement links TRBV18 to TRBJ2-2; 7 positions match TRBD2. The CDR3 has 14 amino acids. The V and J ends lost 3 bases and 5 bases, in that order; junction bases with no gene match: 3. Germline loops: CDR1 KGHSH, CDR2 LQKENI. This chain's CDR3 is CASSPYSGTGELFF. The CDR3 DNA is TGTGCCAGCTCACCGTATAGCGGGACCGGGGAGCTGTTTTTT.

This chain joins TRBV7-2 and TRBJ2-7, with TRBD1 identical over 10 bases. The CDR3 totals 13 residues. Trimming cost V 6 bases and J 5 bases; bases outside gene matches: 4. CDR1 and CDR2 from the germline V gene are SGHTA and FQGNSA. CDR3 sequence: CASREGQGHEQYF. The DNA of the CDR3 is TGTGCCAGCAGGGAGGGACAGGGGCACGAGCAGTACTTC. The complete variable domain, with remaining parts taken from reference TRBV7-2 and TRBJ2-7, reads GAGVSQSPSNKVTEKGKDVELRCDPISGHTALYWYRQSLGQGLEFLIYFQGNSAPDKSGLPSDRFSAERTGGSVSTLTIQRTQQEDSAVYLCASREGQGHEQYFGPGTRLTVT.

This clone was counted only a few times. The J gene is TRBJ2-1, the V gene TRBV29-1, with D perhaps being TRBD1 or TRBD2 (6 bases each). Trimming pared 4 bases from V and 11 bases from J, leaving 18 bases between. The CDR3 consists of 13 residues. The germline CDR1 and CDR2 sequences are SQVTM and ANQGSEA. The CDR3 region has the DNA TGCAGCGTTGTTTCGGGGGCCGCTGGCAAGCAGTTCTTC. Translating it yields CSVVSGAAGKQFF.

This clone was recorded once. This chain joins TRBV4-1 and TRBJ2-7, with a tentative D call TRBD1 (6 bases). CDR3 length: 14 residues. V lost 4 bases to trimming and J lost 6 bases, with 16 bases between them. CDR1 MGHRA and CDR2 YSYEKL come from the germline V gene. CDR3 residues: CASSRIRGSTEQYF. CDR3 coding DNA: TGCGCCAGCAGCCGAATCAGGGGCTCAACCGAGCAGTACTTC.

V usage is TRBV7-3 and J usage is TRBJ2-2; no clear D gene. V lost 4 bases and J lost 6, with 12 bases in between. Germline V gene sequence: CDR1 SGHTA, CDR2 FQGTGA. CDR3 length equals 14 residues. Here the CDR3 reads CASSSLILAGELFF. The CDR3 DNA follows: TGTGCCAGCAGCTCTCTAATTTTGGCCGGGGAGCTGTTTTTT.

The chain joins TRBV27 to TRBJ1-1, with TRBD1 matching over 9 bases. V lost 6 bases to trimming and J lost 5 bases; unmatched junction nucleotides: 7. Germline-derived CDR1 and CDR2 are MNHEY and SMNVEV (reference sequence). CDR3 length: 14 amino acids. Written as DNA, the CDR3 is TGTGCCAGCAGGAACAGGGGGCGAGGGACTGAAGCTTTCTTT. As protein: CASRNRGRGTEAFF.

The rearrangement joins TRBV6-5 to TRBJ2-3, with D possibly TRBD2 on 6 matching bases. V was shortened by 4 bases and J by 0 bases, with 14 bases between the two germline ends. The germline V gene has CDR1 MNHEY and CDR2 SVGAGI. This CDR3 spans 16 amino acids. The CDR3 DNA reads as TGTGCCAGCAGTTCCGGGCGGGAAACTAGCACAGATACGCAGTATTTT. Its protein is CASSSGRETSTDTQYF.

The V call is TRBV7-2, the J call TRBJ2-5; the match to TRBD2 covers 7 bases. Unmatched junction bases numbered 3, after V lost 6 bases and J lost 2 bases. This CDR3 has 13 amino acids. CDR1 and CDR2 from the germline V gene are SGHTA and FQGNSA. DNA of the CDR3: TGTGCCAGCAGGGGGAGGGATCAAGAGACCCAGTACTTC. It translates to CASRGRDQETQYF.

J is TRBJ2-2 and V is TRBV5-1, with 14 bases lining up with TRBD2. The CDR3 totals 18 residues. Germline V CDR1 and CDR2: SGHRS, YFSETQ. Trimming removed 4 bases from V and 5 bases from J; junction bases left unmatched: 10. The CDR3: CASSHGTSGRQETGELFF. The CDR3, as DNA: TGCGCCAGCAGCCACGGGACTAGCGGGAGACAGGAAACCGGGGAGCTGTTTTTT.

The chain joins TRBV19 to TRBJ1-5, with D perhaps TRBD1 (6 bases). Germline CDR1 is LNHDA and CDR2 is SQIVND (reference sequence). With 9 bases removed from V and 6 bases from J, the gap between germline ends came to 15 bases. The CDR3 totals 13 residues. The DNA of the CDR3 is TGTGCCAGCGATACAGGGCAGGGTCAGCCCCAGCATTTT. Translation: CASDTGQGQPQHF.

This clone was seen only once. The gene calls are TRBV4-1 and TRBJ1-1; no definite D call. Per germline, CDR1 MGHRA and CDR2 YSYEKL. The CDR3 has 14 residues. V shed 1 base and J shed 0 bases, with 6 bases lying between them. The CDR3: CASSQALLNTEAFF. The CDR3 bases are TGCGCCAGCAGCCAAGCCCTATTGAACACTGAAGCTTTCTTT.

The chain has TRBV30 and TRBJ1-6, with 8 bases identical to TRBD1. Unmatched junction bases numbered 16, after V lost 3 bases and J lost 0 bases. The CDR3 has 20 amino acids. Germline loops: CDR1 GTSNPN, CDR2 SVGIG (reference sequence). The CDR3 sequence: CAWRDTRTGTVISYNSPLHF. CDR3 in DNA: TGTGCCTGGAGGGACACGAGGACAGGGACCGTTATCTCCTATAATTCACCCCTCCACTTT.

This clone has more than one count but fewer than ten. The genes are TRBV5-1 and TRBJ2-1, with 10 bases identical to TRBD2. Germline assignment: CDR1 SGHRS and CDR2 YFSETQ. The CDR3 loop spans 16 amino acids. The V segment lost 6 bases and the J segment 3 bases; nucleotides outside the gene matches: 9. CDR3 coding DNA: TGCGCCAGCATGCCGGCTAGCGGGGGAGTCTACAATGAGCAGTTCTTC. Its protein product is CASMPASGGVYNEQFF.

V gene TRBV2 combines with J gene TRBJ2-5; 7 bases align to TRBD2. The CDR3 is made up of 15 amino acids. Germline trimming cut 5 bases from V and 4 bases from J; bases unmatched to any gene: 10. Germline V gives CDR1 SNHLY, CDR2 FYNNEI. For the CDR3, the DNA is TGTGCCAGCAGTCCCTCCCTTGGGGGGGTAGAGACCCAGTACTTC. Translation: CASSPSLGGVETQYF.

A remark on this clone: This CDR3 is missing its conserved last phenylalanine or tryptophan, likely due to a read error. The DNA is left out, because the CDR3 cannot be placed on it with certainty; the CDR3 is given as TCRdb lists it. The chain joins TRBV5-4 to TRBJ2-3; the table's D call, TRBD2, was not checked against the DNA. Including both end residues, the CDR3 is 13 amino acids long. CDR1 and CDR2 (germline): SGHNT, YYREEE (reference sequence). The CDR3 spells CASSLGTSGPPQG.

This clone was seen many times. The sample has other DNA sequences that encode this CDR3 too. This chain links TRBV6-5 with TRBJ1-1, with D uncertain. Looked up from germline, CDR1 is MNHEY and CDR2 is SVGAGI. The V end was cut by 2 bases, the J end by 4 bases, with 11 bases between. CDR3 length equals 14 residues. The CDR3 sequence: CASSYGRAGTEAFF. CDR3 coding DNA: TGTGCCAGCAGTTACGGGAGGGCTGGCACTGAAGCTTTCTTT.

The chain combines TRBV11-2 with TRBJ2-5, with a weak D call TRBD2 (5 bases). Trimming left V 5 bases short and J 1 base short, with 11 bases between. This CDR3 comprises 14 residues. Germline CDR1 SGHAT, CDR2 FQNNGV. The CDR3 DNA reads as TGTGCCAGCAGCCCAACTAGTGCCCAAGAGACCCAGTACTTC. Its translation is CASSPTSAQETQYF.

The chain has TRBV6-1 and TRBJ2-5, with 8 bases identical to TRBD2. V dropped 1 base and J dropped 3; count of bases not matched to a gene: 7. This CDR3 is built from 16 residues. Germline assignment: CDR1 MNHNS and CDR2 SASEGT. This chain's CDR3 is CASSEETGGGKETQYF. The DNA of the CDR3 is TGTGCCAGCAGTGAAGAAACGGGAGGGGGAAAAGAGACCCAGTACTTC.

The gene calls are TRBV21-1 and TRBJ2-7. TRBV21-1 is a pseudogene segment. This CDR3 has 11 residues. This chain's CDR3 is CASTKGNEQYF. The CDR3, as DNA: TGTGCCAGCACCAAAGGGAACGAGCAGTACTTC.

This clone has a single count. V and J are TRBV18 and TRBJ1-4; D not resolved. V lost 2 bases to trimming and J lost 5 bases, with 3 bases between them. CDR3 length: 12 amino acids. CDR1 KGHSH and CDR2 LQKENI come from the germline V gene. As DNA, the CDR3 is TGTGCCAGCTCACCAAGAAATGAAAAACTGTTTTTT. This encodes CASSPRNEKLFF.

This rearrangement joins TRBV6-1 to TRBJ2-6; D unclear. CDR3 length equals 15 residues. Germline CDR1 is MNHNS and CDR2 is SASEGT. The V and J ends lost 10 bases and 0 bases respectively, with 13 bases between them. The CDR3 loop is CANENPGSGANVLTF. CDR3 sequence (DNA): TGTGCCAACGAGAACCCCGGCTCTGGGGCCAACGTCCTGACTTTC.

A word on this clone: Distinct nucleotide sequences in the sample also encode this CDR3. V and J are TRBV5-1 and TRBJ1-6; 8 bases align to TRBD1. After removal of 3 bases from V and 9 bases from J, the junction contained 8 bases not matched to a gene. The CDR3 sequence is 15 residues long. Per the germline V gene, CDR1 is SGHRS and CDR2 is YFSETQ. CDR3 nucleotide sequence: TGCGCCAGCAGCTCCCGGACAGGGAAAGGTTCACCCCTCCACTTT. Residues: CASSSRTGKGSPLHF.

The rearrangement links TRBV29-1 to TRBJ1-4; a weak D match, TRBD1 (5 bases). Germline V lookup: CDR1 SQVTM, CDR2 ANQGSEA. The germline V and J ends were trimmed by 1 base and 5 bases, with 17 bases remaining between them. The CDR3 is 16 residues long. The CDR3 loop reads CSVEGYSSEGNEKLFF. Written as DNA, the CDR3 is TGCAGCGTTGAAGGGTACAGCAGTGAGGGGAATGAAAAACTGTTTTTT.

The rearrangement links TRBV25-1 to TRBJ1-2, with 8 bases matching TRBD1. The CDR3 has 15 residues. The V gene's germline CDR1 is MGHDK and CDR2 SYGVNS. V shed 3 bases and J 6 bases; nucleotides not matched to a gene: 9. CDR3 loop: CASSDRSGGGDGYTF. Here the CDR3 DNA reads TGTGCCAGCAGTGACAGGTCAGGGGGCGGCGATGGCTACACCTTC.

The chain combines TRBV5-6 with TRBJ1-5; 8 bases are shared with TRBD1. V lost 4 bases and J lost 4; bases outside the gene matches: 10. The CDR3 runs 16 residues. Germline V gene data show CDR1 as SGHDT and CDR2 as YYEEEE. In nucleotides, the CDR3 is TGTGCCAGCAGCGCCCTGGGACAGGCGGTGAATCAGCCCCAGCATTTT. This encodes CASSALGQAVNQPQHF.

In this sample, this clone turned up a few times. One end of the junction varies from germline; a read error may be responsible. In DNA, the CDR3 is TGTGCCAGCAGCTTAGCCCCAGGACAGGGGCGCACTGGATTC. This translates into CASSLAPGQGRTGF. The rearrangement links TRBV7-8 to TRBJ1-2, with 9 bases lining up with TRBD1. Germline values: CDR1 SGHVS, CDR2 FQNEAQ. The CDR3 covers 14 residues. The entire variable domain, with the rest obtained from reference TRBV7-8 and TRBJ1-2, is as follows: GAGVSQSPRYKVAKRGQDVALRCDPISGHVSLFWYQQALGQGPEFLTYFQNEAQLDKSGLPSDRFFAERPEGSVSTLKIQRTQQEDSAVYLCASSLAPGQGRTGFGSGTRLTVV.

The rearrangement links TRBV7-2 to TRBJ2-7; D not resolved. The length of the CDR3 is 14 residues. V gave up 5 bases and J gave up 3 bases, with 14 bases separating them. The germline V gene encodes CDR1 SGHTA and CDR2 FQGNSA. CDR3 DNA sequence: TGTGCCAGCAGCCCCTCAGCCGGGTTCTACGAGCAGTACTTC. Translated, it gives CASSPSAGFYEQYF.

This clone was seen a handful of times. Distinct nucleotide sequences in the sample also encode this CDR3. The chain links TRBV30 to TRBJ1-5; 7 nucleotides match TRBD1. The CDR3 sequence is 15 residues long. Germline CDR1 reads GTSNPN; CDR2 reads SVGIG (reference sequence). Trimming took 0 bases from V and 4 from J; bases not matched to a gene: 6. Here the CDR3 reads CAWSVGGTANQPQHF. CDR3 DNA: TGTGCCTGGAGTGTAGGGGGGACAGCTAATCAGCCCCAGCATTTT.

The chain employs TRBV9 and TRBJ2-1; the D call may be TRBD1 or TRBD2 (5 bases each). The germline CDR1 and CDR2 sequences are SGDLS and YYNGEE. The V and J ends lost 1 base and 7 bases respectively, with 18 bases between them. CDR3 length: 16 amino acids. The CDR3 reads CASSVRGDPAWNEQFF. CDR3 sequence (DNA): TGTGCCAGCAGCGTAAGGGGAGACCCGGCTTGGAATGAGCAGTTCTTC.

CDR3 region: CASSETGTPGTQYF. Here the CDR3 DNA reads TGTGCCAGCAGTGAAACGGGGACCCCGGGGACCCAGTACTTC. The rearrangement uses TRBV2 and TRBJ2-5; D tentatively fits TRBD1 or TRBD2 (5 bases each). The CDR3 runs 14 residues. V was clipped by 2 bases and J by 7 bases, with 14 bases between them. The germline V gene has CDR1 SNHLY and CDR2 FYNNEI. Combining the CDR3 with reference TRBV2 and TRBJ2-5 gives the whole variable domain EPEVTQTPSHQVTQMGQEVILRCVPISNHLYFYWYRQILGQKVEFLVSFYNNEISEKSEIFDDQFSVERPDGSNFTLKIRSTKLEDSAMYFCASSETGTPGTQYFGPGTRLLVL.

This sequence joins TRBV7-9 and TRBJ1-1; possibly TRBD1 for D (5 bases). CDR3 size: 17 residues. V was cut by 2 bases and J by 6 bases, with 22 bases left in between. Germline CDR1 and CDR2: SEHNR and FQNEAQ (reference sequence). CDR3 nucleotide sequence: TGTGCCAGCAGCTTACACTTCTCGGGGGGGTTTGGGTCTGAAGCTTTCTTT. Translation gives CASSLHFSGGFGSEAFF.